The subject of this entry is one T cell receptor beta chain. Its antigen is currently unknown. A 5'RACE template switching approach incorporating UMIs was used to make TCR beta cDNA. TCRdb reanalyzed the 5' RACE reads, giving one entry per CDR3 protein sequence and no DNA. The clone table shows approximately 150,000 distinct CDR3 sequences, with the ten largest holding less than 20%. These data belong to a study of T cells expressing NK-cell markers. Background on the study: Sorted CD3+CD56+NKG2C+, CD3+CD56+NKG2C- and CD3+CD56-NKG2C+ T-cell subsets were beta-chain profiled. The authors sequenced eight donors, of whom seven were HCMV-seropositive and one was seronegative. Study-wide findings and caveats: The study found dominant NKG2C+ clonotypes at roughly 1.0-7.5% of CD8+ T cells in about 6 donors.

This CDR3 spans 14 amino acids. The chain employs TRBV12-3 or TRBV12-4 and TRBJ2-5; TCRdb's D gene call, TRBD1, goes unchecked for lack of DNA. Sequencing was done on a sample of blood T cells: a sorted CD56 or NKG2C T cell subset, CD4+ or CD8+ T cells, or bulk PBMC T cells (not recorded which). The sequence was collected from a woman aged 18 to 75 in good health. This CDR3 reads CASRLAGGEETQYF.